The 15 T cell receptor beta chains in this list originate from one sample, sequenced in a study of T cell repertoires in cytomegalovirus infection. TCRdb recomputed calls from the reads with MiXCR, one row per CDR3 protein. The profile shows some 130,000 distinct CDR3 sequences, roughly a third of them singletons. These receptors have no identified antigens. The material was CD8+ T cells from cultured PBMCs, obtained from culture after CMV antigen stimulation. These receptors were obtained from a human donor in good health (CMV status not recorded). Some clones in this sample may be carry-over from other donors' samples.

The rearrangement joins TRBV7-6 to TRBJ1-1; D gene unclear. Per the germline V gene, CDR1 is SGHVS and CDR2 is FNYEAQ. The CDR3 extends over 14 amino acids. With 3 bases removed from V and 0 bases from J, the gap between germline ends came to 8 bases. In nucleotides, the CDR3 is TGTGCCAGCAGCTTGGGCAGCTTGAACACTGAAGCTTTCTTT. Protein product: CASSLGSLNTEAFF.

The rearrangement links TRBV2 to TRBJ2-1; TRBD2 agrees at 14 bases. The germline V gene encodes CDR1 SNHLY and CDR2 FYNNEI. The CDR3 totals 17 residues. V dropped 5 bases and J dropped 10; count of bases not matched to a gene: 13. CDR3 loop: CASSWRLAGGGILEQFF. Written as DNA, the CDR3 is TGTGCCAGCAGTTGGCGACTAGCGGGGGGGGGTATACTGGAGCAGTTCTTC.

The chain recombines TRBV2 with TRBJ2-7; perhaps D is TRBD1 or TRBD2 (5 bases each). V lost 1 base and J 4 bases, leaving 11 bases between the germline ends. The CDR3 contains 14 residues. Germline V CDR1 and CDR2: SNHLY, FYNNEI. CDR3 in amino acids: CASSEGGTQYEQYF. CDR3 nucleotides: TGTGCCAGCAGTGAAGGGGGGACGCAATACGAGCAGTACTTC.

There are many counts of this clonotype. The chain joins TRBV4-1 to TRBJ1-2, with a possible D match to TRBD1 (6 bases). Trimming removed 5 bases from V and 5 bases from J, with 18 bases in between. Germline V CDR1 and CDR2: MGHRA, YSYEKL. The CDR3 loop spans 15 amino acids. Written as DNA, the CDR3 is TGCGCCAGCAGCAAGGAAGGGGGACTGGGGTATGGCTACACCTTC. This translates into CASSKEGGLGYGYTF.

In its sample, this clonotype was seen a few times. The chain joins TRBV27 to TRBJ2-7, with D unclear. Germline CDR1 reads MNHEY; CDR2 reads SMNVEV (reference sequence). V dropped 2 bases and J dropped 0 bases, with 8 bases sitting between them. There are 14 residues in the CDR3. CDR3 protein: CASSLVLSSYEQYF. The CDR3 DNA follows: TGTGCCAGCAGTTTAGTTTTGAGCTCCTACGAGCAGTACTTC.

This rearrangement joins TRBV7-6 to TRBJ2-7; D unclear. This CDR3 spans 13 amino acids. CDR1 is SGHVS and CDR2 is FNYEAQ in the germline V gene. Trimming took 3 bases from V and 3 from J, leaving 9 bases between them. The CDR3 DNA sequence: TGTGCCAGCAGCTTCCGAGTGAACTACGAGCAGTACTTC. It is translated as CASSFRVNYEQYF.

The sample holds a few counts of this clonotype. The V and J genes are TRBV28 and TRBJ2-7; unclear D gene. Germline V gene lookup returns CDR1 MDHEN and CDR2 SYDVKM. Trimming removed 5 bases from V and 2 bases from J, with 13 bases in between. CDR3 length equals 14 residues. CDR3 residues: CASSTLAIAYEQYF. The CDR3, as DNA: TGTGCCAGCAGTACCCTGGCGATTGCCTACGAGCAGTACTTC.

In this sample, this clonotype turned up many times. The chain is built from TRBV12-3 or TRBV12-4 and TRBJ1-2; D not certain. V was pared by 7 bases and J by 5 bases, with 20 bases between. The CDR3 extends over 15 amino acids. The CDR3 is CASTFWPSTEYGYTF. As DNA, the CDR3 is TGTGCCAGCACCTTTTGGCCCTCGACGGAGTATGGCTACACCTTC.

V usage is TRBV7-8 and J usage is TRBJ1-1, with D uncertain. The germline V gene has CDR1 SGHVS and CDR2 FQNEAQ. The CDR3 is made up of 14 amino acids. V was pared by 1 base and J by 6 bases, with 12 bases between. CDR3 nucleotide sequence: TGTGCCAGCAGCTTAGGGTCCCTGGGCCCTGAAGCTTTCTTT. Protein product: CASSLGSLGPEAFF.

Remarks on this clonotype: One end of the junction is discordant with germline, which a read error may explain. The chain recombines TRBV5-3 with TRBJ2-1; TRBD1 might be the D (5 bases). TRBV5-3 is placed among ORFs of uncertain function. There are 13 residues in the CDR3. CDR3 nucleotide sequence: TGTGCCAGCAGCTCGACAGAATACAATGAGCAGTTCTTC. Its translation: CASSSTEYNEQFF.

This clonotype has a handful of counts. V usage is TRBV7-6 and J usage is TRBJ1-1, with 10 bases lining up with TRBD1. The CDR3 covers 14 residues. V was pared by 5 bases and J by 10 bases, with 10 bases of the junction left unmatched. Germline V gene data show CDR1 as SGHVS and CDR2 as FNYEAQ. CDR3 coding DNA: TGTGCCAGCAGCCCCCTGACAGGGGGCGCAGGAGCTTTCTTT. Its protein product is CASSPLTGGAGAFF. The variable domain in full, completed from reference TRBV7-6 and TRBJ1-1, reads GAGVSQSPRYKVTKRGQDVALRCDPISGHVSLYWYRQALGQGPEFLTYFNYEAQQDKSGLPNDRFSAERPEGSISTLTIQRTEQRDSAMYRCASSPLTGGAGAFFGQGTRLTVV.

CDR3 DNA sequence: TGTGCCAGCAGTTTGAAGGGTAGCGATGAGCAGTTCTTC. Translating gives CASSLKGSDEQFF. V usage is TRBV12-3 or TRBV12-4 and J usage is TRBJ2-1; possible D gene TRBD2, 5 bases. The ends were cut back, 3 bases at V and 8 bases at J, with 11 bases in the middle. The CDR3 loop spans 13 amino acids.

This clonotype has a count of ten or more. V gene TRBV19 combines with J gene TRBJ1-5; D call uncertain. The germline V gene encodes CDR1 LNHDA and CDR2 SQIVND (reference sequence). The CDR3 totals 12 residues. V was cut by 1 base and J by 2 bases, with 0 bases left in between. The CDR3 bases are TGTGCCAGTAGTATAGGCAATCAGCCCCAGCATTTT. Its translation is CASSIGNQPQHF.

In its sample, this clonotype was seen a few times. The chain couples TRBV12-5 to TRBJ2-1; the match to TRBD2 covers 10 bases. The V gene's germline CDR1 is LGHNT and CDR2 FRNRAP. This CDR3 has 17 residues. The V segment lost 3 bases and the J segment 4 bases; nucleotides outside the gene matches: 9. CDR3 protein: CASGFRTSGGGYNEQFF. The CDR3 bases are TGTGCTAGTGGTTTTAGGACTAGCGGTGGGGGTTACAATGAGCAGTTCTTC.

This clonotype was seen many times. This chain joins TRBV12-3 or TRBV12-4 and TRBJ1-6; possibly TRBD1 for D (5 bases). The CDR3 loop spans 16 amino acids. V shed 5 bases and J shed 1 base, with 12 bases lying between them. CDR3 protein: CASSGTEPSYNSPLHF. In DNA form, the CDR3 reads TGTGCCAGCAGTGGGACGGAACCATCCTATAATTCACCCCTCCACTTT.